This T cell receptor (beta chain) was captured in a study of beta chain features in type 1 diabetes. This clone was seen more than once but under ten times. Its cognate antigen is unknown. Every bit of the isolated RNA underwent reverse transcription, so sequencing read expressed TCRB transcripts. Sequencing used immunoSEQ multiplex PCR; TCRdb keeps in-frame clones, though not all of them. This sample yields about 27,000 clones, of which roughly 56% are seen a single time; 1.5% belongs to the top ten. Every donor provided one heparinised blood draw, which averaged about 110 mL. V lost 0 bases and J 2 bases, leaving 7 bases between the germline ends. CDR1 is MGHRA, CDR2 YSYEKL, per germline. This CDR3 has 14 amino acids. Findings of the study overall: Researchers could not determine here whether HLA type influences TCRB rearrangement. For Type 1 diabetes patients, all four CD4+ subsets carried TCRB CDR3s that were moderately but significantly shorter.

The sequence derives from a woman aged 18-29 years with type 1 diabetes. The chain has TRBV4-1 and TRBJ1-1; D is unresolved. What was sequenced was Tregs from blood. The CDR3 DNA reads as TGCGCCAGCAGCCAAGAGGGCGACAACACTGAAGCTTTCTTT. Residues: CASSQEGDNTEAFF.